Listed here are 27 T cell receptor beta chains from one sample, sequenced in a study of cytomegalovirus exposure and HLA in healthy donors (dated by TCRdb to the late 2010s). The library was produced with the immunoSEQ multiplex PCR assay. The multiplex PCR relied on a mix of 60 forward primers for TCR Vbeta segments and 13 reverse primers for TCR Jbeta segments. In its TCRdb copy, this immuneACCESS table keeps in-frame sequences only and misses some clones. Where compared with another copy, unresolved V genes explain less than half of these, and the others have no known cause. The sample includes roughly 110,000 clones, with about 75% observed a single time. The top ten clones comprise less than 3% of the sample. The sample taken for sequencing was PBMCs. The receptors were gathered from a male donor in good health and CMV-seropositive.

The rearrangement joins TRBV30 to TRBJ2-7; 11 bases agree with TRBD2. CDR1 and CDR2 from the germline V gene are GTSNPN and SVGIG (reference sequence). Losses at the gene ends were 2 bases for V and 7 bases for J; bases not matched to a gene: 7. There are 14 residues in the CDR3. CDR3 coding DNA: TGTGCCTGGAGTACCTCGGGACTAGCGGCAGAGCAGTACTTC. Its protein is CAWSTSGLAAEQYF.

Only a few counts were recorded for this clone. The chain couples TRBV4-3 to TRBJ1-1, with 10 nucleotides matching TRBD1. The CDR3 is 20 amino acids. Germline CDR1 and CDR2: LGHNA and YSLEER. After removal of 0 bases from V and 0 bases from J, the junction contained 13 bases not matched to a gene. The DNA for the CDR3 is TGCGCCAGCAGCCAAGAGCTTCTGACGACAGGGGGCTTTTTGAACACTGAAGCTTTCTTT. Its translation: CASSQELLTTGGFLNTEAFF.

The gene calls are TRBV2 and TRBJ1-5; the D gene is possibly TRBD1 (5 bases). The ends were cut back, 4 bases at V and 0 bases at J, with 22 bases in the middle. The CDR3 loop spans 19 amino acids. The germline V gene has CDR1 SNHLY and CDR2 FYNNEI. Here the CDR3 reads CASSVSLEGLRNSNQPQHF. The DNA for the CDR3 is TGTGCCAGCAGTGTTTCCCTGGAGGGGTTGAGAAATAGCAATCAGCCCCAGCATTTT.

The J gene is TRBJ2-7, the V gene TRBV4-3, with TRBD1 matching over 10 bases. The CDR3 sequence is 16 residues long. The junction had 5 bases not matched to a gene; V was cut back by 0 bases and J by 3 bases. Per the germline V gene, CDR1 is LGHNA and CDR2 is YSLEER. The CDR3 spells CASSQDWGDRGYEQYF. The CDR3 DNA reads TGCGCCAGCAGCCAAGATTGGGGGGACAGGGGCTACGAGCAGTACTTC.

This chain uses TRBV15 with TRBJ2-3; 7 bases line up with TRBD2. This CDR3 is 16 amino acids long. With V trimmed by 1 base and J by 2 bases, 6 bases remained unmatched. Per the germline V gene, CDR1 is LNHNV and CDR2 is YYDKDF (reference sequence). CDR3 amino acids: CATSRVPLAITDTQYF. The CDR3 DNA reads TGTGCCACCAGCAGAGTCCCACTAGCGATCACAGATACGCAGTATTTT.

V and J are TRBV28 and TRBJ2-7, with TRBD1 matching over 9 bases. The CDR3 totals 14 residues. J was trimmed by 5 bases and V by 3 bases; bases with no gene match: 5. Germline V gene data show CDR1 as MDHEN and CDR2 as SYDVKM. This CDR3 reads CASSFPGQGDEQYF. In DNA form, the CDR3 reads TGTGCCAGCAGTTTCCCGGGACAGGGCGACGAGCAGTACTTC.

The genes are TRBV21-1 and TRBJ2-7; no DNA check was done on the table's D call, TRBD1. TRBV21-1 has pseudogene status. The CDR3 runs 15 residues. The CDR3 reads CASSKGTRPIYEQYF. The CDR3 DNA reads TGTGCCAGCAGCAAAGGGACACGGCCGATCTACGAGCAGTACTTC.

This rearrangement joins TRBV6-6 to TRBJ1-1, with D uncertain. Between the trimmed V and J ends, which lost 7 bases and 1 base, there was a span of 7 bases. This CDR3 is 12 amino acids long. Germline loops: CDR1 MNHNY, CDR2 SVGAGI (reference sequence). The DNA of the CDR3 is TGTGCCAGCATCGGGAAGAACACTGAAGCTTTCTTT. Its protein is CASIGKNTEAFF.

This clone came up once. The chain joins TRBV7-3 to TRBJ1-1; 8 positions agree with TRBD1. V dropped 5 bases and J dropped 1; count of bases not matched to a gene: 6. CDR1 SGHTA and CDR2 FQGTGA come from the germline V gene. CDR3 size: 15 residues. CDR3 DNA: TGTGCCAGCAGCCCCCAGACAGGGGCGAACACTGAAGCTTTCTTT. Amino acid sequence: CASSPQTGANTEAFF. The full variable domain, with the rest looked up from reference TRBV7-3 and TRBJ1-1, is GAGVSQTPSNKVTEKGKYVELRCDPISGHTALYWYRQSLGQGPEFLIYFQGTGAADDSGLPNDRFFAVRPEGSVSTLKIQRTERGDSAVYLCASSPQTGANTEAFFGQGTRLTVV.

The chain combines TRBV2 with TRBJ2-7; 8 bases map to TRBD1. The V gene end was trimmed by 6 bases and the J gene end by 5 bases; junction bases not matched to a gene: 9. This CDR3 comprises 14 residues. CDR1 is SNHLY, CDR2 FYNNEI, per germline. CDR3: CASSESTGADEQYF. CDR3 nucleotide sequence: TGTGCCAGCAGCGAGTCGACAGGGGCAGACGAGCAGTACTTC.

This chain connects TRBV4-2 to TRBJ2-3, with a weak D call TRBD1 (6 bases). The V and J ends lost 1 base and 5 bases respectively, with 13 bases between them. CDR1 LGHNA and CDR2 YNFKEQ come from the germline V gene. The CDR3 runs 15 residues. The CDR3 DNA sequence: TGTGCCAGCAGCCAAGGACAGGAAGGAGTAGATACGCAGTATTTT. Translating it yields CASSQGQEGVDTQYF.

The chain combines TRBV6-9 with TRBJ2-3; possible D gene TRBD2, 6 bases. CDR3 length: 16 amino acids. CDR1 is MNHGY, CDR2 SVAAGI, per germline. V was clipped by 6 bases and J by 2 bases, with 18 bases between them. CDR3 protein: CASRAGTWRFTDTQYF. The CDR3 coding sequence is TGTGCCAGCAGGGCCGGGACTTGGAGATTCACAGATACGCAGTATTTT.

The chain employs TRBV10-3 and TRBJ1-2; weak D call: TRBD1 (6 bases). Trimming removed 0 bases from V and 2 bases from J, with 16 bases in between. The germline gives CDR1 ENHRY, CDR2 SYGVKD. The CDR3 runs 17 residues. CDR3 nucleotides: TGTGCCATCAGTGAGTCAATGGCAGGGGCTTTAAACTATGGCTACACCTTC. Translating it yields CAISESMAGALNYGYTF.

J is TRBJ2-3 and V is TRBV10-3, with a weak D call TRBD1 (5 bases). This CDR3 is built from 14 residues. Trimming stripped 6 bases from V and 5 bases from J, with 15 bases between. CDR1 and CDR2 (germline): ENHRY, SYGVKD. CDR3 amino acids: CAIRGALGKDTQYF. The CDR3 DNA is TGTGCCATCAGAGGGGCCCTTGGTAAAGATACGCAGTATTTT.

The chain combines TRBV7-3 with TRBJ2-7, with TRBD1 identical over 12 bases. This CDR3 has 15 amino acids. CDR1 is SGHTA, CDR2 FQGTGA, per germline. V lost 5 bases and J lost 5; bases outside the gene matches: 7. The CDR3 nucleotides are TGTGCCAGCAGCCCTCAGGGACAGGGGGCCCACGAGCAGTACTTC. Residues: CASSPQGQGAHEQYF.

J is TRBJ2-5 and V is TRBV5-1; D is uncertain. Germline loops: CDR1 SGHRS, CDR2 YFSETQ. Trimming left V 2 bases short and J 2 bases short, with 7 bases between. The CDR3 totals 13 residues. The CDR3 protein is CASSFSQQETQYF. The CDR3 region has the DNA TGCGCCAGCAGCTTCTCCCAGCAAGAGACCCAGTACTTC.

The chain links TRBV19 to TRBJ2-6, with D tentatively TRBD1 (5 bases). Germline loops: CDR1 LNHDA, CDR2 SQIVND (reference sequence). V was clipped by 4 bases and J by 3 bases, with 10 bases between them. The CDR3 totals 15 residues. Written as DNA, the CDR3 is TGTGCCAGTAGTACCAGGGAATTTGGGGCCAACGTCCTGACTTTC. This sequence encodes CASSTREFGANVLTF.

The rearrangement uses TRBV4-2 and TRBJ2-7, with 14 bases that match TRBD2. V dropped 0 bases and J dropped 0; count of bases not matched to a gene: 10. Germline values: CDR1 LGHNA, CDR2 YNFKEQ. The CDR3 is 20 amino acids. Here the CDR3 reads CASSQEVGLAGAADSYEQYF. DNA of the CDR3: TGTGCCAGCAGCCAAGAGGTGGGACTAGCGGGAGCCGCCGACTCCTACGAGCAGTACTTC.

The chain combines TRBV6-6 with TRBJ2-1; the match to TRBD2 covers 9 bases. The V gene's germline CDR1 is MNHNY and CDR2 SVGAGI (reference sequence). Trimming took 6 bases from V and 7 from J; bases not matched to a gene: 10. This CDR3 contains 15 residues. CDR3 sequence reads: CASSRTAGGLNEQFF. As DNA, the CDR3 is TGTGCCAGCAGCCGTACGGCGGGGGGGTTGAATGAGCAGTTCTTC.

The chain has TRBV7-2 and TRBJ1-3; 7 positions match TRBD1. This CDR3 is built from 17 residues. Germline-derived CDR1 and CDR2 are SGHTA and FQGNSA. V lost 5 bases to trimming and J lost 1 base; unmatched junction nucleotides: 11. CDR3 coding DNA: TGTGCCAGCAGCGAGCAGGGGGTACTTGTTTCTGGAAACACCATATATTTT. Its translation: CASSEQGVLVSGNTIYF. The variable domain in full, with the rest retrieved from reference TRBV7-2 and TRBJ1-3, is GAGVSQSPSNKVTEKGKDVELRCDPISGHTALYWYRQSLGQGLEFLIYFQGNSAPDKSGLPSDRFSAERTGGSVSTLTIQRTQQEDSAVYLCASSEQGVLVSGNTIYFGEGSWLTVV.

The rearrangement uses TRBV4-3 and TRBJ2-7, with 9 bases lining up with TRBD1. J lost 3 bases, V lost 2 bases, and 5 bases had no gene match. Looked up from germline, CDR1 is LGHNA and CDR2 is YSLEER. This CDR3 spans 15 amino acids. The CDR3 reads CASSQSPGQGYEQYF. CDR3 nucleotides: TGCGCCAGCAGCCAATCCCCGGGACAGGGCTACGAGCAGTACTTC.

This sequence joins TRBV6-6 and TRBJ2-7; D gene uncertain. The germline V and J ends were trimmed by 7 bases and 4 bases, with 8 bases remaining between them. The CDR3 covers 11 residues. The germline gives CDR1 MNHNY, CDR2 SVGAGI (reference sequence). The CDR3 reads CASTTAYEQYF. The CDR3 region has the DNA TGTGCCAGCACCACAGCTTACGAGCAGTACTTC.

The CDR3 loop is CASSDEGATNEKLFF. The CDR3 region has the DNA TGTGCCAGCAGTGACGAGGGGGCAACTAATGAAAAACTGTTTTTT. The chain uses TRBV2 and TRBJ1-4, with a possible D match to TRBD1 (6 bases). The CDR3 spans 15 residues. Per germline, CDR1 SNHLY and CDR2 FYNNEI. Trimming shortened V by 3 bases and J by 0 bases, and 8 bases separated the two germline ends.

The chain carries TRBV19 and TRBJ1-3, with TRBD1 matching 8 bases. The CDR3 runs 16 residues. From germline, CDR1 is LNHDA and CDR2 SQIVND (reference sequence). Unmatched junction bases numbered 5, after V lost 4 bases and J lost 0 bases. DNA for the CDR3: TGTGCCAGTAGTAAGGACAGGGACTCCTCTGGAAACACCATATATTTT. This encodes CASSKDRDSSGNTIYF.

The chain joins TRBV7-9 to TRBJ1-3, with D perhaps matching TRBD1 (5 bases). V was pared by 6 bases and J by 0 bases, with 12 bases between. The CDR3 loop spans 15 amino acids. Per the germline V gene, CDR1 is SEHNR and CDR2 is FQNEAQ (reference sequence). The CDR3, as DNA: TGTGCCAGCAGGAGGGAGGGGAGCTCTGGAAACACCATATATTTT. This translates into CASRREGSSGNTIYF.

The gene calls are TRBV7-9 and TRBJ2-1; TRBD1 aligns across 8 bases. CDR1 SEHNR and CDR2 FQNEAQ come from the germline V gene (reference sequence). The CDR3 length is 15 residues. Trimming took 1 base from V and 2 from J; bases not matched to a gene: 1. The CDR3 here is CASSLEQGAYNEQFF. The CDR3, as DNA: TGTGCCAGCAGCTTAGAACAGGGGGCCTACAATGAGCAGTTCTTC.

This clone has a handful of counts. This chain joins TRBV4-1 and TRBJ2-6, with D unclear. This CDR3 is 13 amino acids long. V lost 4 bases and J lost 3, with 4 bases in between. The germline V gene has CDR1 MGHRA and CDR2 YSYEKL. The DNA of the CDR3 is TGCGCCAGCAGCCTAGTTGGGGCCAACGTCCTGACTTTC. It is translated as CASSLVGANVLTF.